This T cell receptor (beta chain) was retrieved from a study of beta chain features in type 1 diabetes. This clone has more than one count but fewer than ten. Its target is not known. General study findings and limits: Researchers report that Type 1 diabetes patients had moderately but significantly shorter TCRB CDR3s across all four CD4+ subsets.

The V end was cut by 7 bases, the J end by 1 base, with 14 bases between. The CDR3 is made up of 15 amino acids. CDR1 is LNHDA, CDR2 SQIVND, per germline (reference sequence). As every portion of the isolated RNA was reverse transcribed, the sequencing read expressed TCRB transcripts. The protocol was immunoSEQ multiplex PCR, while the TCRdb copy is restricted to in-frame clones and leaves out a portion. The sample records more than 250,000 clones, about a fifth being singletons. V usage is TRBV19 and J usage is TRBJ1-5, with D perhaps TRBD1 (5 bases). This TCR derives from a woman in her 40s with type 1 diabetes. Specimen: naive CD4+ T cells from blood. Written as DNA, the CDR3 is TGTGCCAGTAATAGCCAGGGTACAAGCAATCAGCCCCAGCATTTT. It specifies CASNSQGTSNQPQHF.